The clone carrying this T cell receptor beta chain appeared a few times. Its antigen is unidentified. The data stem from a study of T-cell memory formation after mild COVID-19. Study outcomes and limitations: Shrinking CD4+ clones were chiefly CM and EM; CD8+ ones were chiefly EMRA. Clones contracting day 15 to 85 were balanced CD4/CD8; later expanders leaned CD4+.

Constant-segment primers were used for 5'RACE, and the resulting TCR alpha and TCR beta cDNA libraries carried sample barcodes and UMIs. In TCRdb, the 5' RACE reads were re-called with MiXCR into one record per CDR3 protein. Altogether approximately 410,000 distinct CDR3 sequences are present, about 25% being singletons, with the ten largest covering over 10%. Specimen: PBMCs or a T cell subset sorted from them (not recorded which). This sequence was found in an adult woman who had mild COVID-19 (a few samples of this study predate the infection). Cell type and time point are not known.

As DNA, the CDR3 is TGCGCCAGCAGCTTGCTCGGGTCCCGCACAGATACGCAGTATTTT. Protein: CASSLLGSRTDTQYF. The chain links TRBV5-1 to TRBJ2-3; no definite D call. Germline V gene lookup returns CDR1 SGHRS and CDR2 YFSETQ. This CDR3 region has 15 residues. Trimming pared 1 base from V and 1 base from J, leaving 10 bases between. The variable domain in full, with the rest retrieved from reference TRBV5-1 and TRBJ2-3, is KAGVTQTPRYLIKTRGQQVTLSCSPISGHRSVSWYQQTPGQGLQFLFEYFSETQRNKGNFPGRFSGRQFSNSRSEMNVSTLELGDSALYLCASSLLGSRTDTQYFGPGTRLTVL.